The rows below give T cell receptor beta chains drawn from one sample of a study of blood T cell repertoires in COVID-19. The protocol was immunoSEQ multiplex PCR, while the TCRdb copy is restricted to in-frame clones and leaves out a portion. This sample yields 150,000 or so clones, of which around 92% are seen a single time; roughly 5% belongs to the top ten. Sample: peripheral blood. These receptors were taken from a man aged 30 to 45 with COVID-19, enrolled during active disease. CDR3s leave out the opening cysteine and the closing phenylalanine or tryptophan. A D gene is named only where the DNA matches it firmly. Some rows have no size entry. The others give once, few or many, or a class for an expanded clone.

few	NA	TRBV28	ASSLWDRTNEKLF
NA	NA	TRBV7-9	ASSPDRWTGELF
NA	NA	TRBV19	ASSPDIVNTEAF
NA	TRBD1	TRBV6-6	ASSYSGTENVGGYT
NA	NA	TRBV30	AWSPTDSAYEQY
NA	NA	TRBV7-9	ASSPGGDTQY
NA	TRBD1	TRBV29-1	SVADRGYGYT
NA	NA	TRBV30	AFAEKGAGNQPQH
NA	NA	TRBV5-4	ASSLAGRTDTQY
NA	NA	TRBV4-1	ASSQELGRPYEKLF
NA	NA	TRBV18	ASAPAATRGYT
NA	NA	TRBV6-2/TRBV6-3	ASSLVRTTNEKLF
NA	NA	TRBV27	ASSIRWSGRDQPQH
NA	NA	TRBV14	ASSQGSSPANTQY
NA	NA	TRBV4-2	ASSPQGGKNTGELF
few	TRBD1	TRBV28	ASSLGTVDGETQY
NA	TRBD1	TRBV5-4	ASSLAGQLKAF
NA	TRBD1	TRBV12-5	ASGSWTGFNEQF
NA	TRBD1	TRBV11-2	ASSSLPRGQPLSGNTIY
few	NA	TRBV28	ASRTGGWKGYT
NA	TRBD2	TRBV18	ASSRGSGSPHEQF
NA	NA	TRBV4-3	ASSQGHGLYGYT
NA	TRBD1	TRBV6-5	ASNRQGEAF
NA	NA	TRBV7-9	ASSLAGNNQPQH
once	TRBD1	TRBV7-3	ASSSPGTGSNEQF
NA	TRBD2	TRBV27	ASTSGKNTGELF
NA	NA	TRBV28	ASSLSPRREKLF
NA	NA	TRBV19	ASSDRAGKETQY
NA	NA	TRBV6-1	ASSERRAREETQY
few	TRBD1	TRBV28	ASSSYRDRDHGEQY
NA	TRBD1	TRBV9	ASSPGRGRNTEAF
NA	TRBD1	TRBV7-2	ASSLGGQGGYGYT
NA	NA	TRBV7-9	ASSSIGTSNYGYT
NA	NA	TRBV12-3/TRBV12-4	ASSLWGGTEAF
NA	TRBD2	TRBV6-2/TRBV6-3	ASSYGGTSGSYEQY
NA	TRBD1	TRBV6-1	ASSETPFIRQGRYYGYT
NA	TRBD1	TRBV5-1	ASSSSGTAKETQY
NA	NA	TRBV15	ATSRPLGRGPTYEQY
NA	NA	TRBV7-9	ASSSRENTEAF
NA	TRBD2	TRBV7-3	ASSSTSGRSDEQF
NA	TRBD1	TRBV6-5	ASSTTGTGSSGYT
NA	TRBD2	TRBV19	ASSLSGGSSYNEQF
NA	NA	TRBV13	ASSRPPSSGTDTQY
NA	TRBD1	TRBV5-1	ASLLGTGAETQY
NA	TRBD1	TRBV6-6	ASSWDRGNSPLH
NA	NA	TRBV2	ASREKNTEAF
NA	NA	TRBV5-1	ASSLEGGNQPQH
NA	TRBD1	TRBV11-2	ASSSGTGGANSYNEQF
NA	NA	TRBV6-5	ATARQGSSNQPQH
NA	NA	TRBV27	ASSRRGTNEKLF
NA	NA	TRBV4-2	ASSQDGQVILSGNTIY
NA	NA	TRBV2	ASSRARGSTGELF
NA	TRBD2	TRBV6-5	ASSLGTSGLWEQY
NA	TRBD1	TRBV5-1	ASSYGQGTDTQY
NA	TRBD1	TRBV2	ASGQGVYSNQPQH
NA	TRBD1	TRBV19	ASMPGQMITLGISTNEKLF
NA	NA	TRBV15	ATSRDWPRGGVTEAF
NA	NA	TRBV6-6	ASSIQGWRETQY
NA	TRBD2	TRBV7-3	APRGSSGIAETQY